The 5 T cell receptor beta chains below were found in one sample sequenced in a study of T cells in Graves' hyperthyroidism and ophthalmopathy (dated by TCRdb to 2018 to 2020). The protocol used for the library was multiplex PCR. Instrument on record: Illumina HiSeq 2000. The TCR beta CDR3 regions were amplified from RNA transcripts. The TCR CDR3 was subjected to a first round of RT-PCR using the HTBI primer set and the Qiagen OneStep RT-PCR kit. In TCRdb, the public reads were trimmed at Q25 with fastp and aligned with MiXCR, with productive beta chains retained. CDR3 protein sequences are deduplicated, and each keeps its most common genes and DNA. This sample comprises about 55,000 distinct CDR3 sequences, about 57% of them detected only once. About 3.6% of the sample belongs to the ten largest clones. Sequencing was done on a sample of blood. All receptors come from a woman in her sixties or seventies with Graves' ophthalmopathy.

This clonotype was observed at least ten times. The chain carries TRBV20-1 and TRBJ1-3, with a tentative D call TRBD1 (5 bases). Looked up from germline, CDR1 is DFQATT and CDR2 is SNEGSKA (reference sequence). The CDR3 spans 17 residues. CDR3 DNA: TGCACCCCTCCCCACCGCGGGGGGGATTCCTCTGGAAACACCATATATTTT. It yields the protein CTPPHRGGDSSGNTIYF.

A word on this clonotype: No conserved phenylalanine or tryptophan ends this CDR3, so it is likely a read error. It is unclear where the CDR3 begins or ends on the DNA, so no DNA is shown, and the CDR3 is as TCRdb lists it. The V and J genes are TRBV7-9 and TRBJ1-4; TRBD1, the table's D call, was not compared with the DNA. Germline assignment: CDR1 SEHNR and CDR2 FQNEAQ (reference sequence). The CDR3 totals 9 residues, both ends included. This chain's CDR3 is CASSLGFPL.

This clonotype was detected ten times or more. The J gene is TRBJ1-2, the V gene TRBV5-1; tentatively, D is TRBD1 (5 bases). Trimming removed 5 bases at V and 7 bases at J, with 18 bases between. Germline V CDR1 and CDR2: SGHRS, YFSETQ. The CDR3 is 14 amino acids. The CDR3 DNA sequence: TGCGCCAGCAGACCTGGGGGAGGGGAGTTTGGCTACACCTTC. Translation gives CASRPGGGEFGYTF.

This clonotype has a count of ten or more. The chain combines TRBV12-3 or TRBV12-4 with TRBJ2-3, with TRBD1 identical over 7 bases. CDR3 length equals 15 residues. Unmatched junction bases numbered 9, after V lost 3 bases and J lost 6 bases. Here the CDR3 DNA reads TGTGCCAGCAGTTTTGCAGGGGGTGGAATCGATACGCAGTATTTT. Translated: CASSFAGGGIDTQYF.

The CDR3 loop reads CASSLWGTEAFF. In DNA, the CDR3 is TGTGCCAGCAGCTTGTGGGGGACTGAAGCTTTCTTT. This sequence joins TRBV7-3 and TRBJ1-1; tentative D call: TRBD1 (5 bases). The V and J ends lost 3 bases and 5 bases respectively, with 7 bases between them. The CDR3 covers 12 residues. The V gene's germline CDR1 is SGHTA and CDR2 FQGTGA.